This T cell receptor (beta chain) was sequenced in a study of shared clonotypes between healthy human individuals. TCRdb keeps only in-frame clones here, not all; method: immunoSEQ multiplex PCR. This table holds just over 2,000,000 clones, roughly 94% found once. CDR1 and CDR2 from the germline V gene are WSHSY and SAAADI. With 6 bases clipped from V and 8 bases from J, the junction kept 8 bases outside the gene matches. The CDR3 is made up of 15 amino acids. The chain combines TRBV10-2 with TRBJ2-1; TRBD2 agrees at 12 bases. The sample was naive CD4+ T cells sorted from blood. Subset of the sample: CD45RA+ positively selected. The clonotype comes from a man aged 18 to 29 in good health. For the CDR3, the DNA is TGCGCCAGCAGCTCGACTAGCGGGGGTTCGGATGAGCAGTTCTTC. Translating gives CASSSTSGGSDEQFF.